A selection of T cell receptor beta chains follows, all from one sample in a study of cytomegalovirus exposure and HLA in healthy donors. Produced via immunoSEQ multiplex PCR; TCRdb's table is partial and in-frame only. The repertoire has over 130,000 clones, 60% to 70% of them found once; the top ten carry approximately 7%. The sample taken for sequencing was PBMCs. These receptors were obtained from a woman aged 60-75 years in good health and CMV-seropositive. Both conserved end residues are part of each CDR3. D genes are given only for firm matches. Size values are once, few and many counts, or a class for expanded clones, and some rows have none.

length	size	V	J	D	CDR3	DNA
13	few	TRBV7-3	TRBJ1-1	TRBD1	CASSLDRGAEAFF	TGTGCCAGCAGCTTAGACAGGGGGGCTGAAGCTTTCTTT
16	-	TRBV4-1	TRBJ1-1	TRBD1	CASSQDGGQGLPEAFF	TGCGCCAGCAGCCAAGATGGGGGACAGGGGTTGCCTGAAGCTTTCTTT
15	few	TRBV9	TRBJ2-5	TRBD1	CASSLRDSYQETQYF	TGTGCCAGCAGCCTCCGGGACAGCTACCAAGAGACCCAGTACTTC
15	-	TRBV7-9	TRBJ2-4	TRBD2	CASSSPGTSGNIQYF	TGTGCCAGCAGCTCCCCCGGGACTAGTGGCAACATTCAGTACTTC
12	-	TRBV30	TRBJ2-7	-	CAWSVQVYEQYF	TGTGCCTGGAGTGTACAGGTTTACGAGCAGTACTTC
10	-	TRBV29-1	TRBJ1-4	-	CSVAGEKLFF	TGCAGCGTTGCCGGTGAAAAACTGTTTTTT
12	few	TRBV7-8	TRBJ1-1	TRBD1	CASSYIDRETFF	TGTGCCAGCAGCTATATCGACAGGGAAACTTTCTTT
15	-	TRBV7-6	TRBJ2-7	TRBD2	CASSLALADLGEQYF	TGTGCCAGCAGCTTAGCCCTAGCGGACCTTGGGGAGCAGTACTTC
17	-	TRBV18	TRBJ2-2	TRBD2	CASSPPGGLLNTGELFF	TGTGCCAGCTCACCACCGGGGGGACTACTGAACACCGGGGAGCTGTTTTTT
15	-	TRBV28	TRBJ2-5	TRBD2	CASSPGRAYQETQYF	TGTGCCAGCAGCCCCGGGAGGGCCTATCAAGAGACCCAGTACTTC
16	-	TRBV27	TRBJ2-1	TRBD1	CASTPGGQGAYNEQFF	TGTGCCAGCACCCCGGGGGGACAGGGGGCCTACAATGAGCAGTTCTTC
13	few	TRBV11-2	TRBJ2-7	-	CASSSTGSYEQYF	TGTGCCAGCAGCTCAACAGGTTCTTACGAGCAGTACTTC
15	once	TRBV7-6	TRBJ2-5	-	CASSLGSGVQETQYF	TGTGCCAGCAGCTTAGGGTCAGGGGTTCAAGAGACCCAGTACTTC
11	-	TRBV20-1	TRBJ2-1	-	CSAARDNEQFF	TGCAGTGCCGCGAGGGACAATGAGCAGTTCTTC
14	-	TRBV14	TRBJ1-1	-	CASSLRTANTEAFF	TGTGCCAGCAGCCTACGGACAGCGAACACTGAAGCTTTCTTT
13	-	TRBV5-1	TRBJ2-7	-	CASSSDSSYEQYF	TGCGCCAGCAGCTCCGACAGTTCCTACGAGCAGTACTTC
14	-	TRBV27	TRBJ2-5	-	CASSLYPQQETQYF	TGTGCCAGCAGTTTATACCCACAGCAAGAGACCCAGTACTTC
18	-	TRBV7-9	TRBJ2-6	-	CASSPTRGESSGANVLTF	TGTGCCAGCAGCCCCACCCGCGGAGAGAGCTCTGGGGCCAACGTCCTGACTTTC
16	once	TRBV5-1	TRBJ1-2	-	CASRRDRDPGVYGYTF	TGCGCCAGCAGGAGGGACCGGGACCCGGGGGTCTATGGCTACACCTTC
14	few	TRBV5-6	TRBJ1-1	-	CASSLGLQGTEAFF	TGTGCCAGCAGCTTGGGTTTACAGGGCACTGAAGCTTTCTTT
13	-	TRBV7-2	TRBJ2-5	-	CASSLAGGGTQYF	TGTGCCAGCAGCTTAGCGGGAGGAGGGACCCAGTACTTC
13	few	TRBV2	TRBJ2-7	TRBD1	CASNLQGANEQYF	TGTGCCAGCAATCTTCAGGGGGCCAACGAGCAGTACTTC
17	few	TRBV10-3	TRBJ1-1	TRBD1	CAISGRARQGANTEAFF	TGTGCCATCAGTGGCAGAGCCCGACAGGGGGCGAACACTGAAGCTTTCTTT
16	once	TRBV27	TRBJ2-7	TRBD2	CASSDWTSGSAYEQYF	TGTGCCAGCAGTGACTGGACTAGCGGGAGTGCCTACGAGCAGTACTTC
16	-	TRBV18	TRBJ1-3	-	CASSPGGVPSGNTIYF	TGTGCCAGCTCACCAGGCGGAGTACCCTCTGGAAACACCATATATTTT
13	-	TRBV28	TRBJ2-2	-	CASRSGDTGELFF	TGTGCCAGCAGATCGGGGGACACCGGGGAGCTGTTTTTT